Below, 2 T cell receptor beta chains from the same sample are listed, as sequenced in a study of blood T cell repertoires in COVID-19. This table comes from immunoSEQ multiplex PCR, and its TCRdb copy is limited to in-frame clones, with some not included. This table holds approximately 260,000 clones, about 91% found once. Sequencing used PBMCs or T cells enriched from blood (not recorded which). The receptors derive from a woman aged 40-49 years with acute COVID-19.

This sequence joins TRBV21-1 and TRBJ2-3; no DNA check was done on the table's D call, TRBD1. TRBV21-1 is flagged as a pseudogene. The CDR3 contains 16 residues. The chain's CDR3 is CASSLSRGISTDTQYF. The CDR3 bases are TGTGCCAGCAGCCTCAGTAGGGGGATTAGCACAGATACGCAGTATTTT.

The chain links TRBV11-3 to TRBJ2-6; the D gene is possibly TRBD1 (6 bases). The CDR3 runs to 18 residues. Trimming stripped 4 bases from V and 0 bases from J, with 16 bases between. Germline values: CDR1 SGHNT, CDR2 YENEEA. The CDR3 bases are TGTGCCAGCAGCTATCAGGGGTCGAGCCTCTCTGGGGCCAACGTCCTGACTTTC. This sequence encodes CASSYQGSSLSGANVLTF.